The entry that follows covers one TCR beta chain sequence. The antigen is undetermined. The CDR3 contains 13 residues. Germline V gene sequence: CDR1 ENHRY, CDR2 SYGVKD. V lost 2 bases to trimming and J lost 7 bases, with 12 bases between them. The sample is drawn from a study of CD8+CD57+ T cells in acquired aplastic anemia. Study context: Sorting CD4+ and CD8+ cells gave DNA averaging about 3.2 ug. Points from the study as a whole: Patients and controls shared approximately 28 CD8+ CDR3 sequences.

Sequencing involved patients with CD8+CD57+ cell expansion previously shown by flow cytometry. Each patient had severe acquired aplastic anemia. CDR3 and TCR beta VDJ profiling relied on genomic DNA as the template. Using its own MiXCR run on the reads, TCRdb lists one record per CDR3 protein. The sample yields fewer than 85,000 distinct CDR3 sequences, less than 85% seen once. The material sequenced was sorted CD4+, CD8+, or CD8+CD57+ T cells (not recorded which) from PBMCs. The V call is TRBV10-3, the J call TRBJ2-7; D uncertain. The TCR originated in a human donor with aplastic anemia. This chain's CDR3 is CAISESRPMEQYF. The DNA for the CDR3 is TGTGCCATCAGTGAGAGCAGGCCTATGGAGCAGTACTTC.